Listed here is a single T cell receptor beta chain. The PCR used 60 Vbeta and 13 Jbeta primers. Using immunoSEQ multiplex PCR, the repertoire was profiled, and TCRdb retains in-frame clones only, with some absent. The sample has around 76,000 clones; about 78% are singletons. This sample was taken from a study of cytomegalovirus exposure and HLA in healthy donors. V gave up 0 bases and J gave up 1 base, with 6 bases separating them. CDR1 LGHNA and CDR2 YNFKEQ come from the germline V gene. The CDR3 runs to 14 residues. The source is a woman between 40 and 50 years old in good health and CMV-seropositive. The sample taken for sequencing was PBMCs. V usage is TRBV4-2 and J usage is TRBJ2-5; no definite D call. The CDR3 DNA reads as TGTGCCAGCAGCCAAGAACGGTTCCAAGAGACCCAGTACTTC. The encoded protein is CASSQERFQETQYF.